A single sample is the source of the 22 T cell receptor beta chains below, sequenced in a study of spatial heterogeneity in lung cancer. TCRdb used MiXCR to reprocess the 5' RACE reads, holding one entry per CDR3 protein. The sample carries some 100,000 distinct CDR3 sequences, around 12% recorded once. The sample's time point: sample taken at primary tumor resection. The sample was PBMCs, taken at surgery. The source is a male donor with early-stage non-small cell lung cancer.

This clonotype was detected ten times or more. This rearrangement joins TRBV6-6 to TRBJ2-1; the D gene is possibly TRBD2 (6 bases). Looked up from germline, CDR1 is MNHNY and CDR2 is SVGAGI (reference sequence). Trimming took off 0 bases at V and 7 bases at J, with 13 bases between the two ends. The CDR3 is 15 amino acids. This chain's CDR3 is CASSYSSGTWNEQFF. DNA for the CDR3: TGTGCCAGCAGTTACTCTAGCGGAACTTGGAATGAGCAGTTCTTC.

This chain uses TRBV20-1 with TRBJ2-6; D is undetermined. Germline CDR1 DFQATT, CDR2 SNEGSKA (reference sequence). Trimming removed 4 bases from V and 0 bases from J, with 7 bases in between. The CDR3 extends over 14 amino acids. The CDR3 here is CSAKYSSGANVLTF. CDR3 DNA: TGCAGTGCTAAATATAGCTCTGGGGCCAACGTCCTGACTTTC.

At least ten counts were recorded for this clonotype. The chain is built from TRBV9 and TRBJ2-5, with D perhaps TRBD1 or TRBD2 (5 bases each). CDR1 and CDR2 (germline): SGDLS, YYNGEE. V was cut by 2 bases and J by 0 bases, with 11 bases left in between. The CDR3 runs to 15 residues. The CDR3 here is CASSVTEGYQETQYF. CDR3 DNA sequence: TGTGCCAGCAGCGTTACTGAGGGGTACCAAGAGACCCAGTACTTC.

CDR3 bases: TGTGCCAGCAGCTTAGGGCCTGTAGCCCCGTTCTTC. Its protein is CASSLGPVAPFF. This sequence joins TRBV7-2 and TRBJ2-1; unclear D gene. This CDR3 contains 12 residues. The V and J ends lost 1 base and 15 bases respectively, with 13 bases between them. Germline V gives CDR1 SGHTA, CDR2 FQGNSA.

This clonotype was seen more than once but under ten times. V is TRBV25-1 and J is TRBJ2-5; the match to TRBD2 covers 10 bases. The CDR3 contains 15 residues. Germline CDR1 reads MGHDK; CDR2 reads SYGVNS. With 1 base clipped from V and 5 bases from J, the junction kept 4 bases outside the gene matches. Written as DNA, the CDR3 is TGTGCCAGCAGTGAATTCCCTAGCGGGAGTGAGACCCAGTACTTC. Its protein is CASSEFPSGSETQYF.

The V gene is TRBV24-1, the J gene TRBJ2-1, with 9 bases that match TRBD2. The germline V gene has CDR1 KGHDR and CDR2 SFDVKD. The CDR3 extends over 15 amino acids. J was trimmed by 6 bases and V by 7 bases; bases with no gene match: 9. The CDR3 protein is CATSLSGLAGNEQFF. Here the CDR3 DNA reads TGTGCCACCAGCCTTTCGGGACTAGCCGGCAATGAGCAGTTCTTC.

In its sample, this clonotype was seen many times. V usage is TRBV10-3 and J usage is TRBJ1-2; no clear D gene. This CDR3 is 15 amino acids long. The V and J ends lost 5 bases and 2 bases respectively, with 15 bases between them. Germline V gene sequence: CDR1 ENHRY, CDR2 SYGVKD. The CDR3 here is CAISLREEGNYGYTF. The CDR3 nucleotides read TGTGCCATCAGTCTCCGGGAGGAAGGGAACTATGGCTACACCTTC.

The chain employs TRBV28 and TRBJ2-3; 7 nucleotides agree with TRBD2. The V and J ends lost 3 bases and 8 bases, in that order; junction bases with no gene match: 11. The length of the CDR3 is 15 residues. The germline V gene encodes CDR1 MDHEN and CDR2 SYDVKM. The CDR3 DNA reads TGTGCCAGCAGTTTGGTAGGCTCGGGGAGGGGTACGCAGTATTTT. It yields the protein CASSLVGSGRGTQYF. The whole variable domain, remainder taken from reference TRBV28 and TRBJ2-3, is DVKVTQSSRYLVKRTGEKVFLECVQDMDHENMFWYRQDPGLGLRLIYFSYDVKMKEKGDIPEGYSVSREKKERFSLILESASTNQTSMYLCASSLVGSGRGTQYFGPGTRLTVL.

The J gene is TRBJ1-5, the V gene TRBV6-2 or TRBV6-3; possible D gene TRBD1, 5 bases. Germline-derived CDR1 and CDR2 are MNHEY and SVGEGT. The CDR3 is 16 residues long. The ends were cut back, 5 bases at V and 7 bases at J, with 21 bases in the middle. CDR3 sequence reads: CASSTPGAGLKQPQHF. In DNA, the CDR3 is TGTGCCAGCAGTACCCCCGGAGCGGGACTCAAACAGCCCCAGCATTTT.

The table lists this clonotype with many counts. The chain carries TRBV11-1 and TRBJ1-1; D is unclear. CDR1 is SGHAT and CDR2 is FQDESV in the germline V gene (reference sequence). V was cut by 2 bases and J by 2 bases, with 6 bases left in between. There are 13 residues in the CDR3. CDR3 in amino acids: CASSLNSNTEAFF. The DNA of the CDR3 is TGTGCCAGCAGCTTAAACAGCAACACTGAAGCTTTCTTT. Complete variable domain (other parts from reference TRBV11-1 and TRBJ1-1): EAEVAQSPRYKITEKSQAVAFWCDPISGHATLYWYRQILGQGPELLVQFQDESVVDDSQLPKDRFSAERLKGVDSTLKIQPAELGDSAMYLCASSLNSNTEAFFGQGTRLTVV.

The V gene is TRBV7-3, the J gene TRBJ2-7; tentatively, D is TRBD1 or TRBD2 (5 bases each). The CDR3 has 15 amino acids. Germline V gene sequence: CDR1 SGHTA, CDR2 FQGTGA. The germline V and J ends were trimmed by 1 base and 3 bases, with 13 bases remaining between them. The CDR3 sequence is CASSLKVGGIYEQYF. CDR3 sequence (DNA): TGTGCCAGCAGCTTAAAGGTTGGGGGAATCTACGAGCAGTACTTC.

V is TRBV12-3 or TRBV12-4 and J is TRBJ2-2, with D unresolved. Trimming pared 0 bases from V and 4 bases from J, leaving 3 bases between. There are 13 residues in the CDR3. CDR3 amino acids: CASSLAVTGELFF. The CDR3 DNA sequence: TGTGCCAGCAGTTTAGCAGTCACCGGGGAGCTGTTTTTT.

The chain has TRBV5-1 and TRBJ2-1, with D unresolved. V lost 1 base and J 6 bases, leaving 8 bases between the germline ends. CDR1 is SGHRS, CDR2 YFSETQ, per germline. The CDR3 contains 13 residues. CDR3 bases: TGCGCCAGCAGCTTGATCAGAGGCAATGAGCAGTTCTTC. Protein: CASSLIRGNEQFF.

The chain uses TRBV7-8 and TRBJ2-5, with D perhaps TRBD1 or TRBD2 (6 bases each). The CDR3 is made up of 15 amino acids. Germline loops: CDR1 SGHVS, CDR2 FQNEAQ. The V end lost 5 bases, the J end lost 5 bases, and 18 bases lay between the germline ends. The CDR3 loop is CASSASIGGWETQYF. In DNA, the CDR3 is TGTGCCAGCAGCGCTTCGATCGGGGGCTGGGAGACCCAGTACTTC.

This clonotype was counted many times. The chain couples TRBV7-9 to TRBJ1-1, with 9 bases that match TRBD1. The V segment lost 4 bases and the J segment 2 bases; nucleotides outside the gene matches: 2. Germline assignment: CDR1 SEHNR and CDR2 FQNEAQ (reference sequence). CDR3 length: 14 residues. The CDR3 nucleotides are TGTGCCAGCAGCTGGGGACAGGGCAACACTGAAGCTTTCTTT. Translated: CASSWGQGNTEAFF.

This clonotype was observed a few times. This chain joins TRBV12-3 or TRBV12-4 and TRBJ1-2; 8 bases line up with TRBD1. The CDR3 sequence is 14 residues long. With 5 bases clipped from V and 5 bases from J, the junction kept 7 bases outside the gene matches. The DNA of the CDR3 is TGTGCCAGCAGTCAATGGACAGGGCCATATGGCTACACCTTC. It yields the protein CASSQWTGPYGYTF.

This sequence joins TRBV5-1 and TRBJ2-1; 7 nucleotides agree with TRBD2. Per germline, CDR1 SGHRS and CDR2 YFSETQ. The CDR3 contains 14 residues. J was trimmed by 4 bases and V by 4 bases; bases with no gene match: 5. CDR3 residues: CASSELAKYNEQFF. The CDR3 DNA reads as TGCGCCAGCAGCGAACTAGCGAAGTACAATGAGCAGTTCTTC.

This clonotype was recorded many times. The V call is TRBV7-2, the J call TRBJ1-1, with D possibly matching TRBD1 (5 bases). This CDR3 contains 16 residues. From germline, CDR1 is SGHTA and CDR2 FQGNSA. The V gene lost 5 bases and the J gene lost 3 bases, with 19 bases spanning the gap. CDR3 nucleotides: TGTGCCAGCAGCCTATCAGGGCGCGGGCGCCACACTGAAGCTTTCTTT. This gives the protein CASSLSGRGRHTEAFF.

This clonotype was found a few times. The chain is built from TRBV5-1 and TRBJ1-2; D call uncertain. The germline V gene has CDR1 SGHRS and CDR2 YFSETQ. This CDR3 is 12 amino acids long. Trimming pared 3 bases from V and 5 bases from J, leaving 8 bases between. CDR3 sequence: CASSWDGYGYTF. The CDR3 nucleotides read TGCGCCAGCAGCTGGGATGGGTATGGCTACACCTTC.

This sequence joins TRBV20-1 and TRBJ1-6, with 8 bases identical to TRBD1. This CDR3 region has 11 residues. In germline, CDR1 is DFQATT, CDR2 SNEGSKA (reference sequence). The V segment lost 7 bases and the J segment 10 bases; nucleotides outside the gene matches: 3. CDR3 sequence: CSVSGGSPLHF. CDR3 DNA: TGCAGTGTCTCAGGGGGCTCACCCCTCCACTTT.

The CDR3 DNA is TGTGCCAGCAGCTACAGGGGGCGTGGGGAGCTGTTTTTT. Its protein is CASSYRGRGELFF. The V gene is TRBV12-3 or TRBV12-4, the J gene TRBJ2-2; 9 bases align to TRBD1. The CDR3 is made up of 13 amino acids. Trimming at V came to 6 bases and at J to 8 bases, leaving 4 bases not matched to a gene.

This clonotype was recorded a few times. This chain links TRBV29-1 with TRBJ2-7, with 13 bases matching TRBD2. Germline CDR1 SQVTM, CDR2 ANQGSEA. V was pared by 8 bases and J by 5 bases, with 6 bases of the junction left unmatched. The CDR3 has 13 amino acids. This chain's CDR3 is CSHRTSGSHEQYF. In nucleotides, the CDR3 is TGCAGCCACAGGACTAGCGGGAGCCACGAGCAGTACTTC.